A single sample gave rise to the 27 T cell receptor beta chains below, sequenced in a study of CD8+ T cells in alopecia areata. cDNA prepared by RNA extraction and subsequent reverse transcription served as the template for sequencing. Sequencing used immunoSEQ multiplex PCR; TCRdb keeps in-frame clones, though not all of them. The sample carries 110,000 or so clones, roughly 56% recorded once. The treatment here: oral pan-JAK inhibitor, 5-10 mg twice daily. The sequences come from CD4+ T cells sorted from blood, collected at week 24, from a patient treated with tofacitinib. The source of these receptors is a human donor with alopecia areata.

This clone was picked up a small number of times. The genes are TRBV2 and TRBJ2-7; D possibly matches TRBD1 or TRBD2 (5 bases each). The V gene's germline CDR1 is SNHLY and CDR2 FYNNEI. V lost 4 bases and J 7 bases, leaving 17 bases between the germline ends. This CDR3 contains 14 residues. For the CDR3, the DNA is TGTGCCAGCAGTGTATCCGGGACCCGTACGGAGCAGTACTTC. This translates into CASSVSGTRTEQYF.

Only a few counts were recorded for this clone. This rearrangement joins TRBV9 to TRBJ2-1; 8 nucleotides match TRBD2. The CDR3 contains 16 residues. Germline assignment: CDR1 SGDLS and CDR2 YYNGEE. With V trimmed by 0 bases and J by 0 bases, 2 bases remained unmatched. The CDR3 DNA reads TGTGCCAGCAGCGTAGCCGGGGGGGCCTCCTACAATGAGCAGTTCTTC. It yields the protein CASSVAGGASYNEQFF.

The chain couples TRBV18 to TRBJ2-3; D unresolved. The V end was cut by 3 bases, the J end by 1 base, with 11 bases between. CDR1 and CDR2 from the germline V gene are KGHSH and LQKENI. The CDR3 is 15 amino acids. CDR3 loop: CASSPIRSRTDTQYF. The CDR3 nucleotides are TGTGCCAGCTCACCTATCCGCAGCCGCACAGATACGCAGTATTTT.

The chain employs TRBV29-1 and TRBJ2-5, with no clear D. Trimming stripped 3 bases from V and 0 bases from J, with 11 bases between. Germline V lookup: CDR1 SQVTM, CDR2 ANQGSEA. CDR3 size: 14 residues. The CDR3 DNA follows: TGCAGCGTTGAGTGGACGAGTTACCAAGAGACCCAGTACTTC. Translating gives CSVEWTSYQETQYF.

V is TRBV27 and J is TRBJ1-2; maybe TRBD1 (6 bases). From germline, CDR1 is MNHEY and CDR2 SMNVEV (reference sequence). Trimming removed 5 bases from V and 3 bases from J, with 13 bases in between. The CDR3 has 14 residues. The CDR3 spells CASSPRGQDYGYTF. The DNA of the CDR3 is TGTGCCAGCAGTCCCAGGGGCCAGGACTATGGCTACACCTTC.

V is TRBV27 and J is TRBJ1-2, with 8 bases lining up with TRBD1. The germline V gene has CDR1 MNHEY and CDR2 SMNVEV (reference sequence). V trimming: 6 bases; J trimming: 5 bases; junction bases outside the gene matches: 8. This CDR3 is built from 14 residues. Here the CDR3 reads CASRGQAPLYGYTF. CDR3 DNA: TGTGCCAGCAGGGGACAGGCCCCACTGTATGGCTACACCTTC.

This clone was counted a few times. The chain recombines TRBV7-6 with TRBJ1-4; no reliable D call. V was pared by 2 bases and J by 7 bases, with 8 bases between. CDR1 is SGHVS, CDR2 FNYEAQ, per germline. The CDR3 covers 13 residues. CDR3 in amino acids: CASSLYSGEKLFF. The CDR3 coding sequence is TGTGCCAGCAGCTTATATTCTGGTGAAAAACTGTTTTTT.

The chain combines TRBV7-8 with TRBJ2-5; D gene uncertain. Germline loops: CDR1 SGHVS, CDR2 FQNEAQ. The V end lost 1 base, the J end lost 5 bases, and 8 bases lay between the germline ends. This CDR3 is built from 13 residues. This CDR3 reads CASSLGFRETQYF. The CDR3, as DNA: TGTGCCAGCAGCTTAGGGTTTAGGGAGACCCAGTACTTC.

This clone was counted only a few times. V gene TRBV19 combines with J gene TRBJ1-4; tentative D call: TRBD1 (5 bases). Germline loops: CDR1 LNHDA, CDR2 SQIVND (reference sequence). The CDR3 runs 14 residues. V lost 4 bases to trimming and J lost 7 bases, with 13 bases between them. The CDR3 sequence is CASSTPLGGEKLFF. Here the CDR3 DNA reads TGTGCCAGTAGTACCCCGTTGGGGGGTGAAAAACTGTTTTTT.

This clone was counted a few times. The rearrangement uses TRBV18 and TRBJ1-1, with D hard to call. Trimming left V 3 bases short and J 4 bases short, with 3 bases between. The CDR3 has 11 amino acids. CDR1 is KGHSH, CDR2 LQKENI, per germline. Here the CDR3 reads CASSPATEAFF. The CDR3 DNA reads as TGTGCCAGCTCACCGGCCACTGAAGCTTTCTTT.

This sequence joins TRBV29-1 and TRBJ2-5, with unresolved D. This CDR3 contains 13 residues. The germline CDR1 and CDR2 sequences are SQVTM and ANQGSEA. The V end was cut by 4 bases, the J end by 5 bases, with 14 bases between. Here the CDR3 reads CSVVPILEETQYF. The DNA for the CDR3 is TGCAGCGTTGTCCCGATCTTGGAGGAGACCCAGTACTTC.

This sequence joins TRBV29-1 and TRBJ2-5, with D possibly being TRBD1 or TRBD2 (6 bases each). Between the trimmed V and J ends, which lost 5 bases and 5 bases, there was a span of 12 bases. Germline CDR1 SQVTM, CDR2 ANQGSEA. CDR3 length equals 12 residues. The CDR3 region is CSVRGPRETQYF. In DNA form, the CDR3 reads TGCAGCGTTCGGGGGCCCCGGGAGACCCAGTACTTC.

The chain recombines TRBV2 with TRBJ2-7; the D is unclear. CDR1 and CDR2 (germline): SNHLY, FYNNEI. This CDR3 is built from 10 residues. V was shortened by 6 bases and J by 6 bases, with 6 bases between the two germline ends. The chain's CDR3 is CASRVSEQYF. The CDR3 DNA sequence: TGTGCCAGCAGGGTAAGCGAGCAGTACTTC.

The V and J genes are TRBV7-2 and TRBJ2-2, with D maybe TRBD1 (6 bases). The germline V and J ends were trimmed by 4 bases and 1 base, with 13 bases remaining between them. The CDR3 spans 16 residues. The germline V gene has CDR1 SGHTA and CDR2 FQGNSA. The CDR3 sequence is CASSYRAYGNTGELFF. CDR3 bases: TGTGCCAGCAGCTACAGGGCCTACGGGAACACCGGGGAGCTGTTTTTT. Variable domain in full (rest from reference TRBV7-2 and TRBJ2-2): GAGVSQSPSNKVTEKGKDVELRCDPISGHTALYWYRQSLGQGLEFLIYFQGNSAPDKSGLPSDRFSAERTGGSVSTLTIQRTQQEDSAVYLCASSYRAYGNTGELFFGEGSRLTVL.

CDR3 region: CSVEVPGSATEAFF. Written as DNA, the CDR3 is TGCAGCGTTGAAGTTCCGGGGTCGGCCACTGAAGCTTTCTTT. The J gene is TRBJ1-1, the V gene TRBV29-1; D ambiguous. The germline V and J ends were trimmed by 1 base and 4 bases, with 13 bases remaining between them. The CDR3 has 14 amino acids. Germline CDR1 SQVTM, CDR2 ANQGSEA.

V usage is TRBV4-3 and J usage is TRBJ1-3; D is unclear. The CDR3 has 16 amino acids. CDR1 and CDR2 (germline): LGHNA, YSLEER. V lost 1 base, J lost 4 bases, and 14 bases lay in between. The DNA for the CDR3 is TGCGCCAGCAGCCAAGGGGAAACCGTAGGAGGAAACACCATATATTTT. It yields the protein CASSQGETVGGNTIYF.

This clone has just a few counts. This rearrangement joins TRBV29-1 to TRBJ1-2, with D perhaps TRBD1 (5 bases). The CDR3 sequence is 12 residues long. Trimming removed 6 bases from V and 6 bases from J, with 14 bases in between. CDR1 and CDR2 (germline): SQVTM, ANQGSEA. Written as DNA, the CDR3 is TGCAGCGTCGCAGGGTTGAAAGATGGCTACACCTTC. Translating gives CSVAGLKDGYTF.

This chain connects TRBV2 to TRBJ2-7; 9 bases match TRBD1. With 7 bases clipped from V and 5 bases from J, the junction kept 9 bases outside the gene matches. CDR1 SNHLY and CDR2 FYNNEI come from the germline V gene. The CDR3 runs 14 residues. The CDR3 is CASNPGQGVNEQYF. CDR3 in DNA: TGTGCCAGCAATCCGGGACAGGGTGTGAACGAGCAGTACTTC.

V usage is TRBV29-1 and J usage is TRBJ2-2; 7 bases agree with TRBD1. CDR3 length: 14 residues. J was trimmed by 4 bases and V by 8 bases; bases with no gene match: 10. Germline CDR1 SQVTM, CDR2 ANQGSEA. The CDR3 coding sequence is TGCAGCTTTAGCCCGGGACAGCGCACCGGGGAGCTGTTTTTT. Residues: CSFSPGQRTGELFF.

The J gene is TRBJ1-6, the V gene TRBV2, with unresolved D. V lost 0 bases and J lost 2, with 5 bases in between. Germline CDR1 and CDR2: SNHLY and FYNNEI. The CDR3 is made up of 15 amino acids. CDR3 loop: CASSEAGTYNSPLHF. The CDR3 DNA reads TGTGCCAGCAGTGAAGCGGGAACCTATAATTCACCCCTCCACTTT.

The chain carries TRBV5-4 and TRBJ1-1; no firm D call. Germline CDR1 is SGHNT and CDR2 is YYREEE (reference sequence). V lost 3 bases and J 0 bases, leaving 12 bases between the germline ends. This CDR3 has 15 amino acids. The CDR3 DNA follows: TGTGCCAGCAGCTCGACGGAATCTGTGAACACTGAAGCTTTCTTT. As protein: CASSSTESVNTEAFF.

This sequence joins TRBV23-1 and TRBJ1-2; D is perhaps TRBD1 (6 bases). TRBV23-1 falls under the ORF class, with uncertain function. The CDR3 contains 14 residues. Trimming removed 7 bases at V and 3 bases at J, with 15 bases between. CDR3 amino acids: CASTDDEGDYGYTF. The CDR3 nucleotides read TGCGCCAGCACCGACGACGAGGGGGACTATGGCTACACCTTC.

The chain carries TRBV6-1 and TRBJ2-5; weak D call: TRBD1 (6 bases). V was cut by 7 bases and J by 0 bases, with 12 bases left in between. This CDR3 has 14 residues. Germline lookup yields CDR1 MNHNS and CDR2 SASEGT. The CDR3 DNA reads TGTGCCAGCATTCGAGGGGGTAACCAAGAGACCCAGTACTTC. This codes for CASIRGGNQETQYF.

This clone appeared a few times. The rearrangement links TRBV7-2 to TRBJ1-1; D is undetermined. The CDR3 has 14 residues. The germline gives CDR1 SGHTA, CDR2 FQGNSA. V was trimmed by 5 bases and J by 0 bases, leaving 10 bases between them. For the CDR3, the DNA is TGTGCCAGCAGCCTTAGCAACATGAACACTGAAGCTTTCTTT. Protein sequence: CASSLSNMNTEAFF.

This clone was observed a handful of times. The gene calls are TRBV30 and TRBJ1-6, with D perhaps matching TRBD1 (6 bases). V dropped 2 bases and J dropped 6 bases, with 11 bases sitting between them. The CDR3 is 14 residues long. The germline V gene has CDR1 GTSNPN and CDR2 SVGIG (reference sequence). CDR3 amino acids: CAWSPVRGNSPLHF. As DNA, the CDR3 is TGTGCCTGGAGTCCGGTCAGGGGTAATTCACCCCTCCACTTT. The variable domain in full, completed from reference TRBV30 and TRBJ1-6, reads SQTIHQWPATLVQPVGSPLSLECTVEGTSNPNLYWYRQAAGRGLQLLFYSVGIGQISSEVPQNLSASRPQDRQFILSSKKLLLSDSGFYLCAWSPVRGNSPLHFGNGTRLTVT.

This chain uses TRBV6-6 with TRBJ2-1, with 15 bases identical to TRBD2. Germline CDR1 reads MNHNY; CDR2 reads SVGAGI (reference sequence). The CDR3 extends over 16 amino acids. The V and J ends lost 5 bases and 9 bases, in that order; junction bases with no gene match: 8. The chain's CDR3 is CASSAPGLAGGGEQFF. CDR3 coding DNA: TGTGCCAGCAGTGCTCCGGGACTAGCGGGGGGCGGTGAGCAGTTCTTC.

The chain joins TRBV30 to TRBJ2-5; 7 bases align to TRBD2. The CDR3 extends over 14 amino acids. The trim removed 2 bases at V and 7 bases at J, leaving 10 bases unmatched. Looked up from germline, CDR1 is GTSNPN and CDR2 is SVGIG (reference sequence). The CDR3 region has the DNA TGTGCCTGGAGTCTTTGGAAGCCGGGGGGGACCCAGTACTTC. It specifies CAWSLWKPGGTQYF.